This TCR beta chain was documented in a study of human T cells and chemical hapten exposure. Overall study: TCR yields differed between samples (mainly from small differences in pooled library volume). Study-level points and caveats: Unchanged with DPC sensitization were TCRs above 1 in 1000 frequency.

This CDR3 is built from 15 residues. The germline V gene has CDR1 SGHDT and CDR2 YYEEEE. Deletions cut 2 bases from V and 2 bases from J, with 14 bases between. This clonotype was recorded at least ten times. As yet, its antigen is unknown. The study's library attached unique molecular identifiers to single cDNA molecules. Original handling: Sample-level TCR yields exhibited a median of approximately 96,000, with a range of 23,224 to 690,600. TCRdb re-called the 5' RACE reads with MiXCR, one entry per CDR3 protein. The V and J calls shown here were made by TCRdb, not taken from the authors' results. The sample holds some 150,000 distinct CDR3 sequences, approximately 4% seen once. Total RNA was isolated from unfractionated whole blood.

The sequence came from a female donor in good health. The chain employs TRBV5-6 and TRBJ2-7; a possible D gene is TRBD1 (5 bases). The CDR3 DNA is TGTGCCAGCAGCTTAGGGGATTCAAGCACCTACGAGCAGTACTTC. Amino acids: CASSLGDSSTYEQYF.